A selection of T cell receptor beta chains follows, all from one sample in a study of T cell repertoires in cytomegalovirus infection. TCRdb independently ran MiXCR on the reads; one entry per CDR3 protein. The table has under 350,000 distinct CDR3 sequences, over 7.5% seen once. Sample: PBMCs. Every receptor here comes from a human donor in good health (CMV status not recorded). Some clones in this sample may be carry-over from other donors' samples. The CDR3 runs from the conserved cysteine through the conserved F or W. Fields, in order: clone size, D gene, J gene, V gene, CDR3 DNA, CDR3 protein. D genes are given only for firm matches. The size of a clone is reported for some rows only, either as once, few or many, or as a class for expanded clones.

>few|NA|TRBJ2-1|TRBV7-6
TGTGCCAGCACCACCGACTTCGAGAGGGTCAGCGGCGAGCAGTTCTTC
CASTTDFERVSGEQFF
>few|TRBD2|TRBJ2-1|TRBV25-1
TGTGCCAGCAGTCCCCGGACTAGCGGGAGGAGCAATGAGCAGTTCTTC
CASSPRTSGRSNEQFF
>many|NA|TRBJ1-1|TRBV6-2/TRBV6-3
TGTGCCAGCACCTTCTACACGTACACTGAAGCTTTCTTT
CASTFYTYTEAFF
>NA|NA|TRBJ2-7|TRBV6-6
TGTGCCAGCAGTCTTGAGATTGGGGAGCAGTACTTC
CASSLEIGEQYF
>many|NA|TRBJ1-1|TRBV6-1
TGTGCCAGCAGTGAACTGGGGGCCACTGAAGCTTTCTTT
CASSELGATEAFF
>few|NA|TRBJ2-1|TRBV20-1
TGCAGTGCTAGAGATCTAAGTCAGACCTCCTACAATGAGCAGTTCTTC
CSARDLSQTSYNEQFF
>many|NA|TRBJ1-1|TRBV12-3/TRBV12-4
TGTGCCAGCAGAGGAGGAGGGGTATCTGAAGCTTTCTTT
CASRGGGVSEAFF
>NA|NA|TRBJ2-7|TRBV7-8
TGTGCCAGCAGCTATCGGGGGGCGCTTAAGCAGTACTTC
CASSYRGALKQYF
>few|NA|TRBJ2-2|TRBV11-1
TGTGCCAGCAGCAATGGGGAGAACGGGGAGCTGTTTTTT
CASSNGENGELFF
>NA|NA|TRBJ2-1|TRBV20-1
TGCAGTGCTCAAAACAACGCGAGGAATGAGCAGTTCTTC
CSAQNNARNEQFF
>NA|NA|TRBJ2-4|TRBV11-2
TGTGCCAGCAGCTTACCGGACCGATTATCCAAAAACATTCAGTACTTC
CASSLPDRLSKNIQYF
>many|NA|TRBJ1-3|TRBV6-6
TGTGCCAGCAGTCCCCAGCAGCAGCCAGGAAACACCATATATTTT
CASSPQQQPGNTIYF
>few|NA|TRBJ1-1|TRBV5-1
TGCGCCAGCAGCTTGGCCCCCGGGACACCGAACACTGAAGCTTTCTTT
CASSLAPGTPNTEAFF
>many|NA|TRBJ2-3|TRBV7-2
TGTGCCAGCAGCCCCCTACAGGGCAGGGGCACAGATACGCAGTATTTT
CASSPLQGRGTDTQYF
>NA|TRBD1|TRBJ1-5|TRBV2
TGTGCCAGCAGAGGGGCCCTTGACAGGGGTCCTCAGCCCCAGCATTTT
CASRGALDRGPQPQHF
>few|NA|TRBJ1-1|TRBV27
TGTGCCAGCAGTCCGAATGTTTGGGGGATGAACACTGAAGCTTTCTTT
CASSPNVWGMNTEAFF
>NA|NA|TRBJ2-3|TRBV7-4
TGTGCCAGCAGCCCACAGGGCCGTACTAGCACAGATACGCAGTATTTT
CASSPQGRTSTDTQYF
>NA|NA|TRBJ2-1|TRBV25-1
TGTGCCAGCAGTGGGGGGGCCAAGGTTGAGCAGTTCTTC
CASSGGAKVEQFF
>many|TRBD1|TRBJ1-6|TRBV12-3/TRBV12-4
TGTGCCAGCAGGGACAGGGGATTTTCACCCCTCCACTTT
CASRDRGFSPLHF
>few|NA|TRBJ2-1|TRBV12-3/TRBV12-4
TGTGCCAGCAGTTTAGGGGTAGAATACAATGAGCAGTTCTTC
CASSLGVEYNEQFF
>NA|NA|TRBJ2-7|TRBV27
TGTGCCAGCAGCACCCGATCATCCGGGACCCAAGGCTACGAGCAGTACTTC
CASSTRSSGTQGYEQYF
>many|NA|TRBJ2-3|TRBV4-3
TGCGCCAGCAGCCGCCTCATCACAGATACGCAGTATTTT
CASSRLITDTQYF
>many|NA|TRBJ2-7|TRBV7-2
TGTGCCAGCAGTCCAGACAGGTTTAGGGGCGAGCAGTACTTC
CASSPDRFRGEQYF
>few|TRBD2|TRBJ2-5|TRBV29-1
TGCAGCGTTGAAGCTGCTAGCGGGGGGGCCTCAGAGACCCAGTACTTC
CSVEAASGGASETQYF
>few|NA|TRBJ2-2|TRBV7-2
TGTGCCAGCAGCTTAGTAACGCTCGAGCTGTTTTTT
CASSLVTLELFF
>many|TRBD2|TRBJ2-3|TRBV6-2/TRBV6-3
TGTGCCAGCAGTTACGGAGGAGCGGGAAGGACAGATACGCAGTATTTT
CASSYGGAGRTDTQYF
>NA|NA|TRBJ1-2|TRBV7-3
TGTGCCAGCAGCTTAAGGGAGAGAGGGGGCTACACCTTC
CASSLRERGGYTF
>NA|NA|TRBJ2-2|TRBV3-1
TGTGCCAGCAGCCAAACCCGGGGGACGAACACCGGGGAGCTGTTTTTT
CASSQTRGTNTGELFF
>few|NA|TRBJ1-2|TRBV15
TGTGCCACCAGCAGAGATAAAGGGCTCTATGGCTACACCTTC
CATSRDKGLYGYTF
>many|TRBD1|TRBJ1-6|TRBV5-4
TGTGCCGCCGGACAGGGGTATTCACCCCTCCACTTT
CAAGQGYSPLHF
>few|NA|TRBJ1-1|TRBV5-4
TGTGCCAGCACCGGGGGGCGGGGGGGTAATGAAGCTTTCTTT
CASTGGRGGNEAFF
>NA|NA|TRBJ2-7|TRBV20-1
TGCAGTGCTAATTACCAAACCTACGAGCAGTACTTC
CSANYQTYEQYF
>NA|NA|TRBJ1-4|TRBV7-6
TGTGCCAGCAGCTTGAATGGACGGGAGGGGGAAAAACTGTTTTTT
CASSLNGREGEKLFF
>NA|TRBD1|TRBJ1-1|TRBV7-2
TGTGCCAGCAGTCCTAGACAGGGGGCGAGGACTGAAGCTTTCTTT
CASSPRQGARTEAFF
>few|TRBD2|TRBJ2-7|TRBV28
TGTGCCAGCAGCTCCGCCGGACTAGCGAACTACGAGCAGTACTTC
CASSSAGLANYEQYF
>many|NA|TRBJ2-2|TRBV7-2
TGTGCCAGCAGCTCTGCTTCTCGCACCCGATACACCGGGGAGCTGTTTTTT
CASSSASRTRYTGELFF
>many|TRBD1|TRBJ1-6|TRBV12-3/TRBV12-4
TGTGCCAGCAGCGGACAGGGCAATAATTCACCCCTCCACTTT
CASSGQGNNSPLHF
>once|NA|TRBJ2-5|TRBV28
TGTCCCAGCAGTTTGAGTTGGGGAGAGACCCAGTACTTC
CPSSLSWGETQYF
>NA|NA|TRBJ2-2|TRBV27
TGTGCCAGCAGTTTTATCGCACCGGCAGTCACTGGCACCGGGGAGCTGTTTTTT
CASSFIAPAVTGTGELFF
>NA|NA|TRBJ2-7|TRBV7-2
TGTGCCAGCAGCCCTCCGACTAGGGGCGAGCAGTACTTC
CASSPPTRGEQYF
>many|NA|TRBJ1-2|TRBV6-6
TGTGCCAGCGGGAATATGAACGACAGATACTATGGCTACACCTTC
CASGNMNDRYYGYTF
>NA|NA|TRBJ1-6|TRBV6-5
TGTGCCAGCAGTTACTCGAAACAAGCCAATTCACCCCTCCACTTT
CASSYSKQANSPLHF
>NA|NA|TRBJ1-5|TRBV19
TGTGCCAGTATTGCTCAAGGGACTAGCAATCAGCCCCAGCATTTT
CASIAQGTSNQPQHF
>NA|NA|TRBJ2-7|TRBV4-1
TGCGCCAGCAGCCAAGAACAGGCAGTCTCCTACGAGCAGTACTTC
CASSQEQAVSYEQYF
>few|NA|TRBJ2-5|TRBV28
TGTGCCAGCAGTTTACCTGGACAGTTTCAAGAGACCCAGTACTTC
CASSLPGQFQETQYF
>few|TRBD2|TRBJ2-5|TRBV12-3/TRBV12-4
TGTGCCAGCATCCCGGGACTAGCGGGACGTGGGGAGACCCAGTACTTC
CASIPGLAGRGETQYF
>few|TRBD1|TRBJ2-2|TRBV12-3/TRBV12-4
TGTGCCAGCAGACGACAGGGGGCGCGGGTCACCGGGGAGCTGTTTTTT
CASRRQGARVTGELFF
>NA|NA|TRBJ2-2|TRBV7-2
TGTGCCAGCCCAGATTCGAACACCGGGGAGCTGTTTTTT
CASPDSNTGELFF
>NA|NA|TRBJ2-5|TRBV11-1
TGTGCCAGCAGCGCAGGGATTTTAGAGACCCAGTACTTC
CASSAGILETQYF